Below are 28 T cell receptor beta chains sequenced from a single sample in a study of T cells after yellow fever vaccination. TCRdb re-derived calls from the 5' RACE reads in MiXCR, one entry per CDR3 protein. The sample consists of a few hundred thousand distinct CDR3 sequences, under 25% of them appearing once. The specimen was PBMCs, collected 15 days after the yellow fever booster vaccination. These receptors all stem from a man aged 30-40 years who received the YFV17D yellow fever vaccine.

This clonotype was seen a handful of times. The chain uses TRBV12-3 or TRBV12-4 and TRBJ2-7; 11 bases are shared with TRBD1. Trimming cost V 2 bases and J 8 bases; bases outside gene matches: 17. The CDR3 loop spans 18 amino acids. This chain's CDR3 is CASSLQGTGGSLLVQQYF. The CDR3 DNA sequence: TGTGCCAGCAGTTTACAGGGGACAGGGGGAAGCCTATTAGTGCAGCAGTACTTC.

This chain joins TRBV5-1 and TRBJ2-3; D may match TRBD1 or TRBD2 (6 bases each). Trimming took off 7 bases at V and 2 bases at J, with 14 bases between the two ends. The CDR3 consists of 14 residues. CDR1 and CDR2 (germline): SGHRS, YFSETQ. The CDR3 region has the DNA TGCGCCAGCTTGGAGGGGGACGACACAGATACGCAGTATTTT. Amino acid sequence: CASLEGDDTDTQYF.

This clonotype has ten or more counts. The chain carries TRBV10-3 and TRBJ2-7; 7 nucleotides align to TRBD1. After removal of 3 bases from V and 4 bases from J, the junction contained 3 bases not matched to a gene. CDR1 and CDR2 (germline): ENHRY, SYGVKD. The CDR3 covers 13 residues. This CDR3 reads CAISEGTEYEQYF. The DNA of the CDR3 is TGTGCCATCAGTGAAGGGACAGAGTACGAGCAGTACTTC.

This CDR3 reads CASTYRLQQGNEQFF. The CDR3 DNA reads as TGCGCCAGCACCTACCGACTTCAACAGGGTAATGAGCAGTTCTTC. J is TRBJ2-1 and V is TRBV23-1, with D tentatively TRBD1 (6 bases). TRBV23-1 is marked as an open reading frame, function uncertain. This CDR3 is 15 amino acids long. V was trimmed by 7 bases and J by 7 bases, leaving 20 bases between them.

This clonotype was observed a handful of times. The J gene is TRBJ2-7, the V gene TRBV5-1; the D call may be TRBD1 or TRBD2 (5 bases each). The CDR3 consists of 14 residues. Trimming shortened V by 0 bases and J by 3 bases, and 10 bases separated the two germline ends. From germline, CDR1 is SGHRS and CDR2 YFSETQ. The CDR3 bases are TGCGCCAGCAGCTTGGTCGTGGGGGACTACGAGCAGTACTTC. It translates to CASSLVVGDYEQYF.

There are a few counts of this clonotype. CDR3 nucleotides: TGCGCCAGCAGTGAATGGTCCGGGGAGCTGTTTTTT. Translating it yields CASSEWSGELFF. This chain uses TRBV10-2 with TRBJ2-2; D ambiguous. V was cut by 3 bases and J by 6 bases, with 5 bases left in between. Germline V gene data show CDR1 as WSHSY and CDR2 as SAAADI. CDR3 length: 12 residues.

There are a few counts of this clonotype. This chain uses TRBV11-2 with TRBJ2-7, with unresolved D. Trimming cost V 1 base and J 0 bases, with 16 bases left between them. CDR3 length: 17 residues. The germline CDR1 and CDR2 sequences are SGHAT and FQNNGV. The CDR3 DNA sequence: TGTGCCAGCAGCTTAGTGTTGCGTTTTCAGAGCTCCTACGAGCAGTACTTC. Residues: CASSLVLRFQSSYEQYF. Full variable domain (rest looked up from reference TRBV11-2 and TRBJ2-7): EAGVAQSPRYKIIEKRQSVAFWCNPISGHATLYWYQQILGQGPKLLIQFQNNGVVDDSQLPKDRFSAERLKGVDSTLKIQPAKLEDSAVYLCASSLVLRFQSSYEQYFGPGTRLTVT.

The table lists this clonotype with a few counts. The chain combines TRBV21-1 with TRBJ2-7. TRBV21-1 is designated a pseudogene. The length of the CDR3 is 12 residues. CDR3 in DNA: TGTGCCAGCAGCAAATCTCTGAACGAGCAGTACTTC. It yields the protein CASSKSLNEQYF.

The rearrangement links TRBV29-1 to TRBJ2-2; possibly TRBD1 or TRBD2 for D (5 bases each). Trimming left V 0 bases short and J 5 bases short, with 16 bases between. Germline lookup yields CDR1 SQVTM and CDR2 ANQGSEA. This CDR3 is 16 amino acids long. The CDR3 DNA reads TGCAGCGTTGAAGATCTAGAGGTGGGGGAGACCGGGGAGCTGTTTTTT. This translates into CSVEDLEVGETGELFF.

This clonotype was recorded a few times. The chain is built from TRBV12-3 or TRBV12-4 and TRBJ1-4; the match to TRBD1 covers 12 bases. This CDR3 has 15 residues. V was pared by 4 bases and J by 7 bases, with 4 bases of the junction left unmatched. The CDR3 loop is CASSWDRGQGEKLFF. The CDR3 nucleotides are TGTGCCAGCAGTTGGGACAGGGGGCAAGGTGAAAAACTGTTTTTT.

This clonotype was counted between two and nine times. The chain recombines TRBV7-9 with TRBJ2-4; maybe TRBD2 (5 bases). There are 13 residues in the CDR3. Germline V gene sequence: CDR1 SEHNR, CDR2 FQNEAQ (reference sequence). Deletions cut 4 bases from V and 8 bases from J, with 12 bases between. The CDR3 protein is CASSSGSRDIQYF. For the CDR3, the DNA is TGTGCCAGCAGCTCCGGGTCGAGGGACATTCAGTACTTC. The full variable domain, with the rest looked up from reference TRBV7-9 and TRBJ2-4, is DTGVSQNPRHKITKRGQNVTFRCDPISEHNRLYWYRQTLGQGPEFLTYFQNEAQLEKSRLLSDRFSAERPKGSFSTLEIQRTEQGDSAMYLCASSSGSRDIQYFGAGTRLSVL.

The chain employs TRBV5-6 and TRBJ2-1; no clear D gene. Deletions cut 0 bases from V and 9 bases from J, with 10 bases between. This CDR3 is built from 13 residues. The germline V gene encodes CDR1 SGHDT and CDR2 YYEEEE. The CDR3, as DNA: TGTGCCAGCAGCTTGGCGTCCGCAAGTGAGCAGTTCTTC. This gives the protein CASSLASASEQFF.

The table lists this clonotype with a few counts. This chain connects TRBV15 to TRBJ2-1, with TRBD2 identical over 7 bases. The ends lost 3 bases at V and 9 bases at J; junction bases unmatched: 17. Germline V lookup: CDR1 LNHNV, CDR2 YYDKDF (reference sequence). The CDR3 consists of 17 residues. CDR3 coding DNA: TGTGCCACCAGCAGGGGTAATACGGTGGGAGGGAACCCTGAGCAGTTCTTC. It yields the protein CATSRGNTVGGNPEQFF. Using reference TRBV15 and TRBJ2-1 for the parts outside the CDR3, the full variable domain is DAMVIQNPRYQVTQFGKPVTLSCSQTLNHNVMYWYQQKSSQAPKLLFHYYDKDFNNEADTPDNFQSRRPNTSFCFLDIRSPGLGDTAMYLCATSRGNTVGGNPEQFFGPGTRLTVL.

CDR3 sequence reads: CASSVAGRPPDTQYF. CDR3 DNA: TGTGCCAGCAGCGTAGCCGGGAGGCCGCCAGATACGCAGTATTTT. The J gene is TRBJ2-3, the V gene TRBV9; the match to TRBD2 covers 7 bases. J was trimmed by 4 bases and V by 0 bases; bases with no gene match: 5. Germline assignment: CDR1 SGDLS and CDR2 YYNGEE. The CDR3 runs 15 residues. Full variable domain (missing parts from reference TRBV9 and TRBJ2-3): DSGVTQTPKHLITATGQRVTLRCSPRSGDLSVYWYQQSLDQGLQFLIQYYNGEERAKGNILERFSAQQFPDLHSELNLSSLELGDSALYFCASSVAGRPPDTQYFGPGTRLTVL.

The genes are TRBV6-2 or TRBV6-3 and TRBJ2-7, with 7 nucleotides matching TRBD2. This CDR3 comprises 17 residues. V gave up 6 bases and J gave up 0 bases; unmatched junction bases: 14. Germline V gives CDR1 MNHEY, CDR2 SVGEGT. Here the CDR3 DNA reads TGTGCCAGCAGCACCCCGCGGGGGTGGGAACTCTCCTACGAGCAGTACTTC. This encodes CASSTPRGWELSYEQYF.

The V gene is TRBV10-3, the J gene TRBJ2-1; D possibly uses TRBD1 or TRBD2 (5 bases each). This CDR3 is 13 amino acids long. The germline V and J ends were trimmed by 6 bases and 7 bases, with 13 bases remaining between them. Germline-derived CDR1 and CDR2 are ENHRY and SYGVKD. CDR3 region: CAISSMGENEQFF. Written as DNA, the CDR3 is TGTGCCATCAGCTCGATGGGGGAAAATGAGCAGTTCTTC.

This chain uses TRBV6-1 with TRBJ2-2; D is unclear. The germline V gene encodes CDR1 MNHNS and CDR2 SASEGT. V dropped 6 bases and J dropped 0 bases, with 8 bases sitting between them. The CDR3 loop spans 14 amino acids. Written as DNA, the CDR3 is TGTGCCAGCAGGACACGCCCGAACACCGGGGAGCTGTTTTTT. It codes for CASRTRPNTGELFF.

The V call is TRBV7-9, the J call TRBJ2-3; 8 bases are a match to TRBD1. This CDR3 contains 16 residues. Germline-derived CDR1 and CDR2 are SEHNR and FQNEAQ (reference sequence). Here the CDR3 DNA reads TGTGCTCACCAGGGGGCGCCGGCGGGAACCACAGATACGCAGTATTTT. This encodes CAHQGAPAGTTDTQYF.

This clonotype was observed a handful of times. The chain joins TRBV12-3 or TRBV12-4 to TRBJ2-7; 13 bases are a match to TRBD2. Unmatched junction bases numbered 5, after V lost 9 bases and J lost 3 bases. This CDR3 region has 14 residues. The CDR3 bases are TGTGCCAGGAAACGGACTAGCGGGAGCTACGAGCAGTACTTC. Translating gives CARKRTSGSYEQYF.

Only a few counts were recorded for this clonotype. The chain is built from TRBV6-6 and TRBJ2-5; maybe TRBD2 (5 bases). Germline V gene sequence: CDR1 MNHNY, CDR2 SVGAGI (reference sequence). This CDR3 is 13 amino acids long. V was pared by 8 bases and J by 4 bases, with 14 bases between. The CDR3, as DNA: TGTGCCAGCGGGTCGGCAGGAGGAGAGACCCAGTACTTC. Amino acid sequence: CASGSAGGETQYF.

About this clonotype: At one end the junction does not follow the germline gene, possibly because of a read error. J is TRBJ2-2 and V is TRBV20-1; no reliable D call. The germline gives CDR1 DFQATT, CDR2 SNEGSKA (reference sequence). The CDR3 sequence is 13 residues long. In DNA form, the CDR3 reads TGCAGTGCCGGCCGCACGAACCCCGGGGAGCTGTTTTTT. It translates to CSAGRTNPGELFF.

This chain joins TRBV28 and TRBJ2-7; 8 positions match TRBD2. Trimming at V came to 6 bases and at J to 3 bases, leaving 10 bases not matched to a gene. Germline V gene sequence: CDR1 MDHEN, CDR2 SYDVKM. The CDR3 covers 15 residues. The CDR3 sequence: CASRLAGNGDYEQYF. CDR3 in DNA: TGTGCCAGCAGATTAGCGGGGAACGGGGACTACGAGCAGTACTTC.

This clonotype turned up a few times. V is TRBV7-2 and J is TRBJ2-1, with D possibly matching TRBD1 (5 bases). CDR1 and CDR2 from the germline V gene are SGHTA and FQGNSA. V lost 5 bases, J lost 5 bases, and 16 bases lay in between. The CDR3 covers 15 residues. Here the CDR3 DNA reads TGTGCCAGCAGCCTCACGCGAGACAGCCACAATGAGCAGTTCTTC. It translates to CASSLTRDSHNEQFF.

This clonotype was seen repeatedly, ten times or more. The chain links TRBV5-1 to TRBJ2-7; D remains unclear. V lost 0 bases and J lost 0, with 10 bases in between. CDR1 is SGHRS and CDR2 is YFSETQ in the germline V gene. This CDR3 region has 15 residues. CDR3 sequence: CASSLDQASSYEQYF. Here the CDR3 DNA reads TGCGCCAGCAGCTTGGACCAGGCAAGCTCCTACGAGCAGTACTTC.

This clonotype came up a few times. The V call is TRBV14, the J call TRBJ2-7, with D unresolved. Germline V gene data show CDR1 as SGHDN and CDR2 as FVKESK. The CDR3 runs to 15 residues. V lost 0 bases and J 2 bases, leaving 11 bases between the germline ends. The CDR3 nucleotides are TGTGCCAGCAGCCAAGACGTGGGATCAGCCTACGAGCAGTACTTC. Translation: CASSQDVGSAYEQYF.

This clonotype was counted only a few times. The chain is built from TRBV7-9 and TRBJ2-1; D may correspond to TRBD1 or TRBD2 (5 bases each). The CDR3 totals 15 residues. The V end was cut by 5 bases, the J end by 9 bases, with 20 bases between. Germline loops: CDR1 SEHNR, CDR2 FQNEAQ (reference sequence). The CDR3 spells CASSRLGPMRGEQFF. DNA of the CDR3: TGTGCCAGCAGCCGCTTGGGACCAATGAGGGGTGAGCAGTTCTTC.

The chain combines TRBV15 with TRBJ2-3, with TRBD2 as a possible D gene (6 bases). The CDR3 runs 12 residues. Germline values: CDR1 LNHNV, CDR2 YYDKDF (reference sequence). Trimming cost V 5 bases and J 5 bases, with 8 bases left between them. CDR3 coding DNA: TGTGCCACCAGCGTGGGGGGAGATACGCAGTATTTT. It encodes CATSVGGDTQYF.

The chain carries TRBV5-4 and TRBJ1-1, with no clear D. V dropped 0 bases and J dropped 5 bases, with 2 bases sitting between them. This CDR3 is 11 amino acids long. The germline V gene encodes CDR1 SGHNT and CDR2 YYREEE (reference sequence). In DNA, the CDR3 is TGTGCCAGCAGCTTGGCTACTGAAGCTTTCTTT. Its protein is CASSLATEAFF.